This is a list of T cell receptor beta chains from one sample in a study of Graves' ophthalmopathy and Graves' hyperthyroidism. TCRdb re-derived calls from the multiplex PCR reads in MiXCR, one entry per CDR3 protein. In the table there are 35,000 to 45,000 distinct CDR3 sequences, approximately 55% of which are singletons. What was sequenced was peripheral blood. All receptors come from an adult woman with stable Graves' hyperthyroidism. Both conserved end residues are part of each CDR3. A D gene is named only where the DNA matches it firmly. Clone size is stated in some rows and not others, as once, few, many or a class when expanded.

many	TRBD2	TRBV4-1	TRBJ2-7	TGCGCCAGCAGCCGCCGACTGAACCAGCGGGGTTCCTACGAGCAGTACTTC	CASSRRLNQRGSYEQYF
NA	TRBD2	TRBV5-1	TRBJ2-7	TGCGCCAGCAGGAGGGGGCTAGCGGGAGACGAGCAGTACTTC	CASRRGLAGDEQYF
medium-sized	NA	TRBV20-1	TRBJ1-2	TGCAGTGCTAGAGCGGTGGAGGGCGGCTATGGCTACACCTTC	CSARAVEGGYGYTF
many	NA	TRBV3-1	TRBJ1-5	TGTGCCAGCAGCCAAGATGCAGGGGCTCAGCCCCAGCATTTT	CASSQDAGAQPQHF
many	NA	TRBV24-1	TRBJ2-5	TGTGCCACCAGTGATGGGGGCAGGGAGACCCAGTACTTC	CATSDGGRETQYF
NA	TRBD2	TRBV29-1	TRBJ2-7	TGCAGCGTCTTAGCGGGAGCTGACGAGCAGTACTTC	CSVLAGADEQYF
NA	TRBD2	TRBV20-1	TRBJ2-7	TGCAGTGCTACCGGGACTAGCTCAGGCTACGAGCAGTACTTC	CSATGTSSGYEQYF
many	TRBD2	TRBV5-8	TRBJ2-1	TGTGCCAGCAGCTCAGCCGGGACTAACCCCCATGAGCAGTTCTTC	CASSSAGTNPHEQFF
once	TRBD2	TRBV29-1	TRBJ2-5	TGCAGCGTCCGGACTAGCGGGAGTTGGGAGACCCAGTACTTC	CSVRTSGSWETQYF
many	TRBD2	TRBV19	TRBJ2-7	TGTGCCAGTAGTGAGGCCACCGGGGGGGAGCAGTACTTC	CASSEATGGEQYF
once	NA	TRBV29-1	TRBJ1-1	TGCAGCGACGGGGGACCTTTCTTT	CSDGGPFF
many	NA	TRBV5-1	TRBJ1-5	TGCGCCAGCAGTACGAACGGGGGGAGCAATCAGCCCCAGCATTTT	CASSTNGGSNQPQHF
NA	TRBD1	TRBV7-9	TRBJ1-2	TGTGCCAGCAGCTTAGCCACAGGGGGCGATGGTGGCTACACCTTC	CASSLATGGDGGYTF
NA	TRBD1	TRBV7-2	TRBJ1-1	TGTGCCAGCAGCTCGGGACAGGGGGGCAAAGCTTTCTTT	CASSSGQGGKAFF
few	NA	TRBV19	TRBJ1-1	TGTGCCAGCAGTCAAGACCCGAACACTGAAGCTTTCTTT	CASSQDPNTEAFF
NA	TRBD2	TRBV28	TRBJ2-7	TGTGCCAGCAGTCCCAGACTAGCGGGAGAAGAGCAGTACTTC	CASSPRLAGEEQYF
NA	NA	TRBV9	TRBJ2-5	TGTGCCAGCAGCGTAGCGGCAGGGGAGGGGACCCAGTACTTC	CASSVAAGEGTQYF
NA	TRBD2	TRBV2	TRBJ2-7	TGTGCCAGCAGCACAATGGGACTAGCGGGAGAGGACGAGCAGTACTTC	CASSTMGLAGEDEQYF
NA	NA	TRBV15	TRBJ2-5	TGTGCTACCAGCTTAGCGAGGGGGACCCAATACTTC	CATSLARGTQYF
NA	TRBD2	TRBV5-5	TRBJ2-2	TGTGCCAGCAGCCTATCTAGCGGGAGGGCCGGGGAGCTGTTTTTT	CASSLSSGRAGELFF
many	TRBD2	TRBV9	TRBJ2-5	TGTGCCAGCAGCGTAGTTGGCGGGAGAGGAGAGACCCAGTACTTC	CASSVVGGRGETQYF
NA	NA	TRBV20-1	TRBJ2-7	TGCAGTGCAACCATGGGTACAGGACGGAAACGACTCAGCTCCTACGAGCAGTACTTC	CSATMGTGRKRLSSYEQYF
many	NA	TRBV5-1	TRBJ1-2	TGCGCCAGCAGCTTGGTAGTAGACTATGGCCACACCTTC	CASSLVVDYGHTF
NA	TRBD1	TRBV6-1	TRBJ1-2	TGTGCCAGCAGTGTCGAACCGGGACAGAACTATGGCTACACCTTC	CASSVEPGQNYGYTF